This T cell receptor beta chain emerged from a study of lymphopenia after photon versus proton radiotherapy. Sequencing was performed with immunoSEQ multiplex PCR; in TCRdb, only in-frame clones are kept and a portion is missing. Among 55,000 to 70,000 clones listed, approximately 91% were seen once. Findings and caveats of the study: Post-nadir TCR diversity decline inversely tracked overall survival among those who died. Photon-treated patients lost naive T cells and TCR diversity; proton-treated stayed stable.

Details on this clone: Its specificity is not known.

Germline V gene sequence: CDR1 MGHDK, CDR2 SYGVNS. V gave up 4 bases and J gave up 3 bases, with 13 bases separating them. This CDR3 region has 15 residues. The chain is built from TRBV25-1 and TRBJ1-3, with D unclear. The sequence derives from a woman between 65 and 79 years old with pancreatic cancer. This material consisted of peripheral blood, taken from a patient treated with photon-based radiotherapy. This CDR3 is CASSVGQFLGNTIYF. The CDR3 DNA reads as TGTGCCAGCAGTGTTGGCCAGTTTCTTGGAAACACCATATATTTT.